Below, one TCR beta chain is given with its context. Its target is unknown. This entry belongs to a study of T cell responses to AZD1222 COVID-19 vaccine. Study information: Second-dose intervals near 4 or 12 weeks were combined. General study results and limits: Reports indicate that nearly half of spike-specific TCRs are directed at unmutated variant regions. Seropositivity was recorded at baseline in only a handful of AZD1222 recipients. With two AZD1222 doses given, Spike-specific TCR breadth and depth both rose.

The trim removed 4 bases at V and 4 bases at J, leaving 6 bases unmatched. The CDR3 has 15 amino acids. The germline V gene has CDR1 MRHNA and CDR2 SNTAGT. The assay was immunoSEQ multiplex PCR, and TCRdb's table has in-frame clones only and misses some. The sample includes 85,000 to 90,000 clones, around nine tenths of them seen just once. The receptor's source is an adult in good health. The starting material was peripheral blood, obtained on day 0 of AZD1222 vaccination. The chain recombines TRBV6-4 with TRBJ2-3; 9 positions match TRBD2. CDR3 sequence (DNA): TGTGCCAGCAGTGTTGCCGCGGGAGGGTCAGATACGCAGTATTTT. Amino acid sequence: CASSVAAGGSDTQYF.